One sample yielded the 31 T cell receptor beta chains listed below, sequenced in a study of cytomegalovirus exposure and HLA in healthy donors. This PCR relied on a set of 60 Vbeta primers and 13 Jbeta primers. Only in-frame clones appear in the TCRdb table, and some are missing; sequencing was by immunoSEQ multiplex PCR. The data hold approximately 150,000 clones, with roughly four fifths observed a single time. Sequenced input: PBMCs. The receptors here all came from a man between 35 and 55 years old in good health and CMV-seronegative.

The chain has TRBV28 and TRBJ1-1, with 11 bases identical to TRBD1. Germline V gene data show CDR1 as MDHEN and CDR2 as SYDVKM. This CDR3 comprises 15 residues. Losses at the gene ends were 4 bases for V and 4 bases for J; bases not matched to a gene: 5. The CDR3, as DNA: TGTGCCAGCAGTTCTGCCGGGACAGGGGGCACTGAAGCTTTCTTT. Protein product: CASSSAGTGGTEAFF.

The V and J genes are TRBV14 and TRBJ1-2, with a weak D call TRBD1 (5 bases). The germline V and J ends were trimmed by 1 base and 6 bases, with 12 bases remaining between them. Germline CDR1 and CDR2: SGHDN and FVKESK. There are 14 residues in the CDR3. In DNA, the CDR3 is TGTGCCAGCAGCCAAGTCGGGGGGACTCATGGCTACACCTTC. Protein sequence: CASSQVGGTHGYTF.

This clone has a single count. CDR3 DNA: TGTGCCAGCAGCCCCAGACAGGGGGTGTACACAGATACGCAGTATTTT. It translates to CASSPRQGVYTDTQYF. This rearrangement joins TRBV7-9 to TRBJ2-3, with 9 bases identical to TRBD1. CDR1 is SEHNR, CDR2 FQNEAQ, per germline (reference sequence). Trimming cost V 5 bases and J 2 bases; bases outside gene matches: 8. The CDR3 has 16 amino acids. Complete variable domain (other parts from reference TRBV7-9 and TRBJ2-3): DTGVSQNPRHKITKRGQNVTFRCDPISEHNRLYWYRQTLGQGPEFLTYFQNEAQLEKSRLLSDRFSAERPKGSFSTLEIQRTEQGDSAMYLCASSPRQGVYTDTQYFGPGTRLTVL.

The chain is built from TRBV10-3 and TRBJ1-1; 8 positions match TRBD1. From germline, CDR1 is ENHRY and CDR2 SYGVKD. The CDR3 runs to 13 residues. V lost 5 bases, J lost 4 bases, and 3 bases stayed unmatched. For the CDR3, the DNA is TGTGCCATCAGTCAAACAGGGGGCACTGAAGCTTTCTTT. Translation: CAISQTGGTEAFF.

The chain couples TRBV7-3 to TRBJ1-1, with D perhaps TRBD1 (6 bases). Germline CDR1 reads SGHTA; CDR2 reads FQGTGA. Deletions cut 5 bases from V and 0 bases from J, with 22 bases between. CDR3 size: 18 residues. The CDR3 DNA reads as TGTGCCAGCAGCCCGTTAGTGTTCAGGGGCCGAATGAACACTGAAGCTTTCTTT. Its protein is CASSPLVFRGRMNTEAFF.

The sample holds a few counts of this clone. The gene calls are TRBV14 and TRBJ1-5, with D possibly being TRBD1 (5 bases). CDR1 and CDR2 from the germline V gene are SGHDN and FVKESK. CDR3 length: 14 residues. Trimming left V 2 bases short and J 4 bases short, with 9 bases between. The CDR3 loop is CASSQTGWNQPQHF. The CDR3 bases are TGTGCCAGCAGCCAAACAGGTTGGAATCAGCCCCAGCATTTT.

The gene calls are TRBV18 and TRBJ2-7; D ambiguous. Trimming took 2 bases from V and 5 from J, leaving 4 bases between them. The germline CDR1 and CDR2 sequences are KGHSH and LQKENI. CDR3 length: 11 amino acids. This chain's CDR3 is CASSPSHEQYF. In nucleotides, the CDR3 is TGTGCCAGCTCACCAAGCCACGAGCAGTACTTC.

The CDR3 sequence: CASIDRGRGGGYTF. CDR3 bases: TGTGCCAGCATAGACAGGGGGCGCGGGGGTGGCTACACCTTC. The chain carries TRBV6-1 and TRBJ1-2; 10 bases line up with TRBD1. CDR3 size: 14 residues. Germline lookup yields CDR1 MNHNS and CDR2 SASEGT. The V and J ends lost 7 bases and 7 bases, in that order; junction bases with no gene match: 9.

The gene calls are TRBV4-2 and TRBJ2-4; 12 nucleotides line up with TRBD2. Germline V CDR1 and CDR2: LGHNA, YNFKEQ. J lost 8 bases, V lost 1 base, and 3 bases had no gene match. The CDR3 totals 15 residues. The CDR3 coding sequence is TGTGCCAGCAGCCAAGTGTCTAGCGGGGGGGACATTCAGTACTTC. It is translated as CASSQVSSGGDIQYF.

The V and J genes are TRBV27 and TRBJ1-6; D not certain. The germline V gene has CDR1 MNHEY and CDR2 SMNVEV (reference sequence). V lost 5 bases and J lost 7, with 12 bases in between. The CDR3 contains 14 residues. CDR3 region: CASSTQGGNSPLHF. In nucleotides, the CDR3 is TGTGCCAGCAGTACCCAAGGAGGAAATTCACCCCTCCACTTT.

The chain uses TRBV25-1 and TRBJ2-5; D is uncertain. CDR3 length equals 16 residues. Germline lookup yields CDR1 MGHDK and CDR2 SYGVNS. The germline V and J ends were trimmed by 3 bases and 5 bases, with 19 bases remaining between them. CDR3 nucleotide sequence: TGTGCCAGCAGTGAGGCTCCCGTCCCAGGTGGGGAGACCCAGTACTTC. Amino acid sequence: CASSEAPVPGGETQYF.

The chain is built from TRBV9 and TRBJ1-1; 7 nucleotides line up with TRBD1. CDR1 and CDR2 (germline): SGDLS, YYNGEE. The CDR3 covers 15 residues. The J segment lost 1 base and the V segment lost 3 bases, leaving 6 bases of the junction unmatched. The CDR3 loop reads CASSAGDRRNTEAFF. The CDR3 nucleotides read TGTGCCAGCAGCGCCGGGGACAGACGGAACACTGAAGCTTTCTTT.

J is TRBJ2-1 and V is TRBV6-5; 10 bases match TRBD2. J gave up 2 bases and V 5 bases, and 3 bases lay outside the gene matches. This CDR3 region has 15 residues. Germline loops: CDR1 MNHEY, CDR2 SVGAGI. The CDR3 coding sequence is TGTGCCAGCAGTGCTAGCGGGGGCCCCTACAATGAGCAGTTCTTC. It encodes CASSASGGPYNEQFF.

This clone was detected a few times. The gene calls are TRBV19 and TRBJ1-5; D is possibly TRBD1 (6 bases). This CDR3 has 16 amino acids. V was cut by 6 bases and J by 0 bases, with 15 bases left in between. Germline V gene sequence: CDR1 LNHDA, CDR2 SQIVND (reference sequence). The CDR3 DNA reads TGTGCCAGTAGGCAAACAGGGCCCGATAGCAATCAGCCCCAGCATTTT. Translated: CASRQTGPDSNQPQHF.

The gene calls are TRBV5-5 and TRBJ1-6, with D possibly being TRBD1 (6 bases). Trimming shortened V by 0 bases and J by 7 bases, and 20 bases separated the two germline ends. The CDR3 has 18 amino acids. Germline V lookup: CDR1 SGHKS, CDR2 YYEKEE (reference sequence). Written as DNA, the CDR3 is TGTGCCAGCAGCTTGGGGTTAGAGGACAGAAAAAGGAATTCACCCCTCCACTTT. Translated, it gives CASSLGLEDRKRNSPLHF.

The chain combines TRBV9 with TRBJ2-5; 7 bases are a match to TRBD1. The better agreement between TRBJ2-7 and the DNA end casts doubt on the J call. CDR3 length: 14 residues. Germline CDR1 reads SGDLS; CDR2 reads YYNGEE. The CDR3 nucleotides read TGTGCCAGCAGCGAGGGGGCCCTAGCCTACGAGCAGTACTTC. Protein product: CASSEGALAYEQYF.

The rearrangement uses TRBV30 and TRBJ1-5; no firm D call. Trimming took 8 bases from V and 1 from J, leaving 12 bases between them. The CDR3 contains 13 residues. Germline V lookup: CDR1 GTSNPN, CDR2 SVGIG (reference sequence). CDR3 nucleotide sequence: TGTGCCGCGACACCTTCAAGCAATCAGCCCCAGCATTTT. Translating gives CAATPSSNQPQHF.

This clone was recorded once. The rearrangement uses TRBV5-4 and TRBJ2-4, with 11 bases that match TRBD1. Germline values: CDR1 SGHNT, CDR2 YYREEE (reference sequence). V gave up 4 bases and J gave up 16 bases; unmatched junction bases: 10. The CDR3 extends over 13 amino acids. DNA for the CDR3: TGTGCCAGCAGCCCCATAGGACAGGGGGCGGTATACTTC. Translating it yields CASSPIGQGAVYF. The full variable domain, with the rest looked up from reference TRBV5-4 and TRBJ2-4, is ETGVTQSPTHLIKTRGQQVTLRCSSQSGHNTVSWYQQALGQGPQFIFQYYREEENGRGNFPPRFSGLQFPNYSSELNVNALELDDSALYLCASSPIGQGAVYFGAGTRLSVL.

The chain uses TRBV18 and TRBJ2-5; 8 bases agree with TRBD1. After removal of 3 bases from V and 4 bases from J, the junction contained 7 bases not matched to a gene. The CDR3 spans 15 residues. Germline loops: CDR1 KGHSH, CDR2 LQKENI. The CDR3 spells CASSPPDRVGETQYF. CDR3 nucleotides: TGTGCCAGCTCACCTCCGGACAGGGTGGGAGAGACCCAGTACTTC.

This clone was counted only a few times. CDR3 protein: CASSVGGGGRNEQFF. CDR3 DNA sequence: TGTGCCAGCAGCGTAGGCGGGGGGGGGCGCAATGAGCAGTTCTTC. The chain has TRBV9 and TRBJ2-1; 9 bases match TRBD2. Germline-derived CDR1 and CDR2 are SGDLS and YYNGEE. Germline trimming cut 0 bases from V and 6 bases from J; bases unmatched to any gene: 4. This CDR3 region has 15 residues.

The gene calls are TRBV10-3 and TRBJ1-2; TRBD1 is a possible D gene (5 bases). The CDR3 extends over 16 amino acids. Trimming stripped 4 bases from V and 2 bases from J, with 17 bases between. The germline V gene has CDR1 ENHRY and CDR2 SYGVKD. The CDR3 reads CAISAGGETGNYGYTF. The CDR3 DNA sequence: TGTGCCATCAGTGCCGGTGGGGAAACAGGAAACTATGGCTACACCTTC.

This CDR3 reads CASRPGQIRETQYF. The CDR3 bases are TGTGCCAGCAGGCCGGGACAGATCAGGGAGACCCAGTACTTC. V usage is TRBV2 and J usage is TRBJ2-5, with TRBD1 matching 7 bases. Germline trimming cut 6 bases from V and 5 bases from J; bases unmatched to any gene: 9. Germline CDR1 and CDR2: SNHLY and FYNNEI. CDR3 length equals 14 residues.

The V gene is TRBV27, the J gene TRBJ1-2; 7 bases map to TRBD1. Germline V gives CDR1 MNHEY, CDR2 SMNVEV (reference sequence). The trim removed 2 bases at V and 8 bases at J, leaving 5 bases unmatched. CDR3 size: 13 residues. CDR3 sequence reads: CASSLKTGNGYTF. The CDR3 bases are TGTGCCAGCAGTTTAAAGACAGGGAACGGCTACACCTTC.

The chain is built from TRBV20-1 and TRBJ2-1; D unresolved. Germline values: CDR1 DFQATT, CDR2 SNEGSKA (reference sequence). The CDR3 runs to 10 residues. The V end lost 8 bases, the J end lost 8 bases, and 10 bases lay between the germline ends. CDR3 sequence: CSTRGDEQFF. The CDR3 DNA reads TGCAGTACCAGAGGCGATGAGCAGTTCTTC.

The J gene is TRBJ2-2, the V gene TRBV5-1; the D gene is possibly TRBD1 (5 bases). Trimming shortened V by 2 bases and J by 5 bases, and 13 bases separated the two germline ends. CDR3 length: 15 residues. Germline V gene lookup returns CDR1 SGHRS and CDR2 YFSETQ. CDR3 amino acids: CASSFLDTETGELFF. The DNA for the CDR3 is TGCGCCAGCAGCTTTTTGGACACGGAAACCGGGGAGCTGTTTTTT.

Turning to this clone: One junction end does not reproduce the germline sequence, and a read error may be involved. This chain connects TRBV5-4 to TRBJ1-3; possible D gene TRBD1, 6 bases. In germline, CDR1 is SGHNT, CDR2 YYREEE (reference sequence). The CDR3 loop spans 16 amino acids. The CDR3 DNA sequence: TGTGCCAGCAATTTAGGACAGTCTCCATCTGGAAACACCATACATTTT. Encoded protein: CASNLGQSPSGNTIHF.

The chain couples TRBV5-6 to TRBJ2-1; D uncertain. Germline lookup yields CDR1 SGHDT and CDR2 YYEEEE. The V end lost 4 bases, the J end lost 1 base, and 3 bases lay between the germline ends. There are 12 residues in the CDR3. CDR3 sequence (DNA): TGTGCCAGCAGCCCTTCCTACAATGAGCAGTTCTTC. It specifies CASSPSYNEQFF.

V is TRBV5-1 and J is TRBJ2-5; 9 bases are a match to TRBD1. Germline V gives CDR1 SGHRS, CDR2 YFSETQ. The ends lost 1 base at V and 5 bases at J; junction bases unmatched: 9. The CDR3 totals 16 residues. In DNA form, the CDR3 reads TGCGCCAGCAGCTTGACTTGGACAGGGGATATCGAGACCCAGTACTTC. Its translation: CASSLTWTGDIETQYF.

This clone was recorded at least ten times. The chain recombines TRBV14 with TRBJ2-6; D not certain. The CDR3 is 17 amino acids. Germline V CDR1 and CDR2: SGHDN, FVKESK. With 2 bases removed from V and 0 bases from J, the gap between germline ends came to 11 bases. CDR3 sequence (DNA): TGTGCCAGCAGCCAAACTCACCGTGGCTCTGGGGCCAACGTCCTGACTTTC. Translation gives CASSQTHRGSGANVLTF.

CDR3: CASPKEDSGGPEQYF. The CDR3 DNA is TGTGCCAGCCCGAAGGAGGATAGCGGGGGGCCCGAGCAGTACTTC. The chain combines TRBV7-9 with TRBJ2-7, with TRBD2 matching over 10 bases. CDR3 size: 15 residues. Germline-derived CDR1 and CDR2 are SEHNR and FQNEAQ (reference sequence). V was clipped by 8 bases and J by 6 bases; unmatched bases: 13.

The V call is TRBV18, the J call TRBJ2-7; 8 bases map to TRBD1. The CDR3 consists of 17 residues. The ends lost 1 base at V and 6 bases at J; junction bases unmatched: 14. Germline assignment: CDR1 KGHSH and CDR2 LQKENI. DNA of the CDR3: TGTGCCAGCTCACCACTTCCAGGCCAGGGGGCTCTTCTCGAGCAGTACTTC. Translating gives CASSPLPGQGALLEQYF.